This is a list of T cell receptor beta chains from one sample in a study of shared clonotypes between healthy human individuals. The data were produced by immunoSEQ multiplex PCR, yet TCRdb's version contains in-frame clones alone and is incomplete. Found here are about 2 million clones, about 94% of them singletons; the top ten hold roughly 1%. Sequences were obtained from naive CD8+ T cells sorted from blood. Source of these receptors: a man in his late teens or twenties in good health. CDR3s include the opening cysteine and the closing phenylalanine or tryptophan. A D gene is named only where the DNA matches it firmly. The listing skips clone size in some rows; elsewhere it reads once, few, many or a size class.

length	J	size	V	D	CDR3	DNA
15	TRBJ1-6	NA	TRBV5-4	NA	CASSRKQGGDSPLHF	TGTGCCAGCAGCAGGAAACAGGGTGGCGATTCACCCCTCCACTTT
15	TRBJ2-7	NA	TRBV27	NA	CASSSGPPRGYEQYF	TGTGCCAGCAGTTCGGGACCGCCAAGAGGATACGAGCAGTACTTC
16	TRBJ2-1	NA	TRBV7-9	NA	CASSLAQGGPGYEQFF	TGTGCCAGCAGCTTAGCACAGGGAGGGCCGGGCTATGAGCAGTTCTTC
12	TRBJ1-2	NA	TRBV29-1	NA	CSVEEGAEGYTF	TGCAGCGTTGAAGAGGGAGCGGAGGGCTACACCTTC
17	TRBJ1-6	NA	TRBV19	NA	CASSIRAESLWSSPLHF	TGTGCCAGTAGTATCAGGGCGGAGTCCCTTTGGTCTTCACCCCTCCACTTT
17	TRBJ1-5	NA	TRBV27	NA	CASSLSGNRRSNQPQHF	TGTGCCAGCAGTTTATCGGGCAACAGGAGAAGCAATCAGCCCCAGCATTTT
13	TRBJ2-1	NA	TRBV5-1	TRBD2	CASSTWTSNEQFF	TGCGCCAGCAGCACCTGGACTAGCAATGAGCAGTTCTTC
14	TRBJ1-1	NA	TRBV10-3	NA	CAISESGENTEAFF	TGTGCCATCAGTGAGTCGGGAGAAAACACTGAAGCTTTCTTT
15	TRBJ2-2	NA	TRBV27	TRBD1	CASSFAQGAPGELFF	TGTGCCAGCAGTTTCGCACAGGGGGCCCCCGGGGAGCTGTTTTTT
13	TRBJ2-5	NA	TRBV7-3	NA	CASSSGSGETQYF	TGTGCCAGCAGCTCCGGGTCCGGGGAGACCCAGTACTTC
15	TRBJ2-7	NA	TRBV5-1	TRBD1	CASSLAGTGMSEQYF	TGCGCCAGCAGCTTGGCCGGGACAGGCATGAGCGAGCAGTACTTC
14	TRBJ2-5	NA	TRBV7-3	TRBD2	CASRQGLALETQYF	TGTGCCAGCAGACAGGGACTAGCTCTGGAGACCCAGTACTTC
14	TRBJ2-7	NA	TRBV5-1	TRBD1	CASSLYRGASEQYF	TGCGCCAGCAGCTTATACAGGGGTGCAAGTGAGCAGTACTTC
13	TRBJ2-7	NA	TRBV6-5	NA	CASSYGKSYEQYF	TGTGCCAGCAGTTACGGGAAGTCCTACGAGCAGTACTTC
17	TRBJ1-1	NA	TRBV19	NA	CASTRRRGRFVSTEAFF	TGTGCCAGTACCCGAAGGCGGGGGCGATTCGTGAGCACTGAAGCTTTCTTT
18	TRBJ1-3	NA	TRBV7-2	NA	CASSVGGGLEGIGNTIYF	TGTGCCAGCAGCGTCGGTGGGGGGTTAGAGGGGATTGGAAACACCATATATTTT
12	TRBJ2-1	once	TRBV30	NA	CAWSPTYNEQFF	TGTGCCTGGAGTCCAACCTACAATGAGCAGTTCTTC
14	TRBJ2-3	NA	TRBV7-9	NA	CASSPFGDTDTQYF	TGTGCCAGCAGCCCCTTCGGAGACACAGATACGCAGTATTTT
13	TRBJ1-5	NA	TRBV19	TRBD1	CATATGAYQPQHF	TGTGCCACCGCCACAGGGGCCTATCAGCCCCAGCATTTT
14	TRBJ1-2	NA	TRBV27	TRBD1	CASSSVPGQQGYTF	TGTGCCAGCAGTTCCGTCCCGGGACAGCAAGGCTACACCTTC
13	TRBJ1-1	NA	TRBV30	NA	CAWSPVGNTEAFF	TGTGCCTGGAGTCCAGTAGGGAACACTGAAGCTTTCTTT
13	TRBJ2-7	NA	TRBV9	NA	CASSTDRPYEQYF	TGTGCCAGCAGTACAGACAGGCCCTACGAGCAGTACTTC
13	TRBJ1-3	few	TRBV2	NA	CASKGSSGNTIYF	TGTGCCAGCAAGGGAAGCTCTGGAAACACCATATATTTT
16	TRBJ2-5	NA	TRBV7-9	TRBD1	CASSSGNTGAQETQYF	TGTGCCAGCAGTTCCGGAAACACAGGGGCGCAAGAGACCCAGTACTTC
13	TRBJ2-7	NA	TRBV9	NA	CASSAPRRNEQYF	TGTGCCAGCAGCGCCCCCCGGAGGAACGAGCAGTACTTC
14	TRBJ1-1	NA	TRBV28	NA	CASSFRFSNTEAFF	TGTGCCAGCAGTTTCCGCTTCTCGAACACTGAAGCTTTCTTT
16	TRBJ2-1	once	TRBV5-6	NA	CASSQNPRATYNEQFF	TGTGCCAGCAGCCAAAACCCTAGAGCCACTTACAATGAGCAGTTCTTC
15	TRBJ2-7	NA	TRBV6-1	NA	CASSEEVGSLYEQYF	TGTGCCAGCAGTGAAGAAGTCGGGAGTCTCTACGAGCAGTACTTC
15	TRBJ2-1	NA	TRBV9	TRBD1	CASSATRDRSSEQFF	TGTGCCAGCAGCGCAACCCGGGACAGGTCGAGTGAGCAGTTCTTC
12	TRBJ2-3	NA	TRBV9	NA	CASSLSMDTQYF	TGTGCCAGCAGCCTTTCTATGGATACGCAGTATTTT
13	TRBJ2-7	NA	TRBV2	NA	CASSEEAGYEQYF	TGTGCCAGCAGTGAAGAGGCGGGCTACGAGCAGTACTTC